This TCR beta chain was captured in a study of blood T cell repertoires in COVID-19. In the study overall: Whether acute or convalescent, the COVID-19 samples came from the United States, Italy and Spain. PBMCs, B-cell-depleted T cells, or T cells provided the cDNA or gDNA that made up the material.

As concerns this clone: Within the sample, other DNA sequences also encode this same CDR3.

Repertoires were generated with immunoSEQ multiplex PCR, while TCRdb's copy carries only in-frame clones and drops some. The sample carries about 98,000 clones, roughly 85% recorded once. Sequencing input: peripheral blood. The origin of this receptor is a man between 65 and 80 years old with acute or convalescent COVID-19.

CDR3 sequence: CASRSGYNSPLHF. The DNA for the CDR3 is TGTGCCAGCAGGTCAGGGTATAATTCACCCCTCCACTTT. The chain couples TRBV6-5 to TRBJ1-6; a weak D match, TRBD1 (5 bases). Germline-derived CDR1 and CDR2 are MNHEY and SVGAGI. V was shortened by 6 bases and J by 4 bases, with 7 bases between the two germline ends. The CDR3 extends over 13 amino acids.